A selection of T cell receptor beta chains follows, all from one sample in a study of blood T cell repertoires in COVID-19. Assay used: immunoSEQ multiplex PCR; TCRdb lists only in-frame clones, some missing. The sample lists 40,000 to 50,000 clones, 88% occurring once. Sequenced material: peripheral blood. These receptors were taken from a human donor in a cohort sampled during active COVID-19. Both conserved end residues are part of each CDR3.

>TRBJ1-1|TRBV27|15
CASSLSRQGATEAFF
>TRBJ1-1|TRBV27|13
CASSRGTGLGAFF
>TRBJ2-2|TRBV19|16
CASRALSGKGAGELFF
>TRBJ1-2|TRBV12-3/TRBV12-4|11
CASSGGSGYTF
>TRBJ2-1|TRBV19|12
CASSRQSNEQFF
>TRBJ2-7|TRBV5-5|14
CASSLRLAPYEQYF
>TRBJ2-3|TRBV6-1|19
CASSERSPWTSGSTDTQYF
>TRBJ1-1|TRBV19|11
CATMTWPTTFF
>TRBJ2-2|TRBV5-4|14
CASSFQGYTGELFF
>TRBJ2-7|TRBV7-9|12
CASSVTSSFQYF
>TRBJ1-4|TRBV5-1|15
CASTAGGAKNEKLFF
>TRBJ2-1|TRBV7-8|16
CASSHLSAISYNEQFF
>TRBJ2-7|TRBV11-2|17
CASSPSTGQPNAYEQYF
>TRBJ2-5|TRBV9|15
CASSARQGTQETQYF
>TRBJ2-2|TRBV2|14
CASSAPGVTGELFF
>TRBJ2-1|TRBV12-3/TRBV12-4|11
CASSFLNEQFF
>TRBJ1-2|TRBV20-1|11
CSARQGDGYTF
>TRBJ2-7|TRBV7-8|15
CASSSTSDFRYEQYF
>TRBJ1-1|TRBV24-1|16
CATSDLEDRDYTEAFF
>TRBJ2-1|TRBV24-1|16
CATSDWTSGSIHEQFF
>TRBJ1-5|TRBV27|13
CASSFGGRALQHF
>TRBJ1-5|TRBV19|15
CASTPSRYSNQPQHF
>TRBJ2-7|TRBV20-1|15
CSASGLRDSTYEQYF
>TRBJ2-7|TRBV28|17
CASSLSSGWRLRYEQYF
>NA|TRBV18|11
CASSQSRELFF
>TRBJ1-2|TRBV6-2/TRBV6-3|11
CASSYSSGYTF
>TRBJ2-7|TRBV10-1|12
CASSEAPGEQYF
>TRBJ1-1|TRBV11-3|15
CASSLDPSPLTEAFF
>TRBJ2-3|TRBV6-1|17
CASSEGGGGRWADTQYF
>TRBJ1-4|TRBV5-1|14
CASSTGSFGEKLFF
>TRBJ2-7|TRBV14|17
CASSQDRLAVSSYEQYF
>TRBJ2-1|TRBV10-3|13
CATGTFGHNEQFF
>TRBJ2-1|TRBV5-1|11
CASSGSNEQFF
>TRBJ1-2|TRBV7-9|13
CASSVVQGNGYTF